This T cell receptor (beta chain) stems from a study of blood T cell repertoires in COVID-19. Study in general: T cells, B-cell-depleted T cells, or PBMCs supplied cDNA or gDNA.

The CDR3 extends over 15 amino acids. V shed 4 bases and J 3 bases; nucleotides not matched to a gene: 3. The V gene's germline CDR1 is LNHDA and CDR2 SQIVND (reference sequence). Original methodology: Amplifying reference gene primers gave estimates of nucleated cell counts. Some clones are missing from TCRdb's copy, which holds only in-frame ones; the method was immunoSEQ multiplex PCR. V and J calls and clone size are as listed in that table; D and trimming were resolved from the DNA. This table holds over 100,000 clones, 85% found once. This chain links TRBV19 with TRBJ2-2, with 9 bases fitting TRBD2. Sample: peripheral blood. The TCR sequence derives from a man older than 75 with acute or convalescent COVID-19. The DNA for the CDR3 is TGTGCCAGTAGTAGGACTAGCGTTTACACCGGGGAGCTGTTTTTT. Translation gives CASSRTSVYTGELFF.